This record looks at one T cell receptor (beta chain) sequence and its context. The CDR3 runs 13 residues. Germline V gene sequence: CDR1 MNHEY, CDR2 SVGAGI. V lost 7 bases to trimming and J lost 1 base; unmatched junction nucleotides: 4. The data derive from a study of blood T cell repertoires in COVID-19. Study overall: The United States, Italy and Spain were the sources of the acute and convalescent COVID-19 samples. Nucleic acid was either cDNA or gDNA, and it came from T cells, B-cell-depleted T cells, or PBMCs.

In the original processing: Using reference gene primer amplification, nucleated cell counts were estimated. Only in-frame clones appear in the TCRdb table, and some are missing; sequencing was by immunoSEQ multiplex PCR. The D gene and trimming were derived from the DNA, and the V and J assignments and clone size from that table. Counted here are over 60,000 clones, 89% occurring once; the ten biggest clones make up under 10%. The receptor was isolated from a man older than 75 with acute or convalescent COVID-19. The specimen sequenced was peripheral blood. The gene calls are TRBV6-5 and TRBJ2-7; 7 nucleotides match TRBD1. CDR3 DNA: TGTGCCAGCAAGGACAGGTCATCCTACGAGCAGTACTTC. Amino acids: CASKDRSSYEQYF.